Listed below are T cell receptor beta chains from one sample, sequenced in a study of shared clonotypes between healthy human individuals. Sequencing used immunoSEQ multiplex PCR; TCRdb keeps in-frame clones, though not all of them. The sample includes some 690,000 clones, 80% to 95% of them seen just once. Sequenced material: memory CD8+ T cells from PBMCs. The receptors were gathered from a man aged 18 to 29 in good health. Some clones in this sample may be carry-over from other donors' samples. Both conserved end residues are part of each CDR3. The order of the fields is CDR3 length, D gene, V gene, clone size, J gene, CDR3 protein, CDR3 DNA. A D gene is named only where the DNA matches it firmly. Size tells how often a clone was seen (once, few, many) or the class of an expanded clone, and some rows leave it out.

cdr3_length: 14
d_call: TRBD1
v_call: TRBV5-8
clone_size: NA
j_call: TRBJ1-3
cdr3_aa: CASSPGTGTYTIYF
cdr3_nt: TGTGCCAGCAGCCCCGGGACAGGGACTTACACCATATATTTT

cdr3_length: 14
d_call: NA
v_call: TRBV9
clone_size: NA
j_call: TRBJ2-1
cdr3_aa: CASSGLGPYNEQFF
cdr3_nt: TGTGCCAGCAGCGGGTTGGGGCCCTACAATGAGCAGTTCTTC

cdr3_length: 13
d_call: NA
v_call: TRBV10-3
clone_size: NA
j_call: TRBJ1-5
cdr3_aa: CAISYRGNQPQHF
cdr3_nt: TGTGCCATCAGTTACAGGGGCAATCAGCCCCAGCATTTT

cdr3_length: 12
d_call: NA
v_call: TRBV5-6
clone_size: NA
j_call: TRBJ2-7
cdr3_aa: CASSPQGYEQYF
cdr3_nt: TGTGCCAGCAGCCCGCAGGGCTACGAGCAGTACTTC

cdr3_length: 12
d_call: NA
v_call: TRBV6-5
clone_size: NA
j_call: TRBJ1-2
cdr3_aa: CASSSPLGGYTF
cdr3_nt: TGTGCCAGCAGTTCGCCCCTGGGAGGCTACACCTTC

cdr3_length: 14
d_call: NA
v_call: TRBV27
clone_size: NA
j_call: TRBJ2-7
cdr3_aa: CASSPQGSLYEQYF
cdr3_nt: TGTGCCAGCAGTCCCCAGGGGTCACTCTACGAGCAGTACTTC

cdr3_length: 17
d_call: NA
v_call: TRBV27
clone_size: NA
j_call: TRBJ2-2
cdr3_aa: CASSTARLVPNTGELFF
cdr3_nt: TGTGCCAGCAGCACCGCAAGGCTCGTACCGAACACCGGGGAGCTGTTTTTT

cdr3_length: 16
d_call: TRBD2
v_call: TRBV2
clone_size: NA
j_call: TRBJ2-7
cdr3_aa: CASREGLAGGSYEQYF
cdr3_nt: TGTGCCAGCAGGGAGGGCCTAGCGGGGGGATCCTACGAGCAGTACTTC

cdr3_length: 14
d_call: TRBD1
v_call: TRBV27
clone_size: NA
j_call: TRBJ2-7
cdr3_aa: CASSRTGEPYEQYF
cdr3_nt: TGTGCCAGCAGCCGGACAGGGGAGCCCTACGAGCAGTACTTC

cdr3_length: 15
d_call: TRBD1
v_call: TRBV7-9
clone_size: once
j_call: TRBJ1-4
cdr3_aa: CASSLVRGTFEKLFF
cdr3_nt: TGTGCCAGCAGCTTAGTCAGGGGGACTTTTGAAAAACTGTTTTTT

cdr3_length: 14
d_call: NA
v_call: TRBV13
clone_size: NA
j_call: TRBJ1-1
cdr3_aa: CASSATVIRPEAFF
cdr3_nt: TGTGCCAGCAGCGCCACAGTCATCCGCCCTGAAGCTTTCTTT

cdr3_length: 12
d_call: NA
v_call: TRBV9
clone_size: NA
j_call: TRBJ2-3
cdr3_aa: CASSVVPDTQYF
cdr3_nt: TGTGCCAGCAGCGTAGTCCCAGATACGCAGTATTTT

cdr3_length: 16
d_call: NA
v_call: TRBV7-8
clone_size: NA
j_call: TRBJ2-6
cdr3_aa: CASSSGWTTGANVLTF
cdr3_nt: TGTGCCAGCAGCTCAGGGTGGACTACTGGGGCCAACGTCCTGACTTTC

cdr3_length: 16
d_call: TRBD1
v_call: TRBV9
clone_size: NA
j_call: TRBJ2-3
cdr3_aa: CASSAQGKGYTDTQYF
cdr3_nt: TGTGCCAGCAGCGCACAGGGGAAAGGGTACACAGATACGCAGTATTTT

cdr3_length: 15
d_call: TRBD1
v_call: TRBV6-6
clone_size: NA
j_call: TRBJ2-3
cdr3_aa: CASSYWTGGTDTQYF
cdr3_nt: TGTGCCAGCAGTTACTGGACAGGGGGCACAGATACGCAGTATTTT

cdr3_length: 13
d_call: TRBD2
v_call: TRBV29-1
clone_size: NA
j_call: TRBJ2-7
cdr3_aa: CSVLSGSSYEQYF
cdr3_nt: TGCAGCGTTCTCAGCGGGAGCTCCTACGAGCAGTACTTC

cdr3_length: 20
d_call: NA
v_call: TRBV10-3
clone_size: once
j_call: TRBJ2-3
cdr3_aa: CAISDDPLRDVWDPTDTQYF
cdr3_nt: TGTGCCATCAGTGATGACCCCCTCCGAGATGTGTGGGACCCCACAGATACGCAGTATTTT

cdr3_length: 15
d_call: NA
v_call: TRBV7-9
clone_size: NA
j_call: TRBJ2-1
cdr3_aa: CASSLRDPGYNEQFF
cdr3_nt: TGTGCCAGCAGCTTAAGGGACCCGGGCTACAATGAGCAGTTCTTC

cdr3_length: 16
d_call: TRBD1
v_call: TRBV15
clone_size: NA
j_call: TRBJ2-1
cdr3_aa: CATSSWGRTGYNEQFF
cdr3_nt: TGTGCCACCAGCAGTTGGGGCCGGACAGGGTACAATGAGCAGTTCTTC

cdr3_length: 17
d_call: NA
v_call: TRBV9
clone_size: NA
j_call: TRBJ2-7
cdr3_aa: CASSAEVAGGDPYEQYF
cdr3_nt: TGTGCCAGCAGCGCGGAGGTCGCCGGCGGGGATCCCTACGAGCAGTACTTC

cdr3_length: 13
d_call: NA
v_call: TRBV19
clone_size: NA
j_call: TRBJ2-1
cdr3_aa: CATRPGSYNEQFF
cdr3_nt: TGTGCCACCCGACCGGGCTCCTACAATGAGCAGTTCTTC

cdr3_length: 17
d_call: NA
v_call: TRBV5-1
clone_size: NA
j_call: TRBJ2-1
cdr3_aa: CASSLVPGTGNYNEQFF
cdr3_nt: TGCGCCAGCAGCTTGGTACCGGGAACGGGAAACTACAATGAGCAGTTCTTC

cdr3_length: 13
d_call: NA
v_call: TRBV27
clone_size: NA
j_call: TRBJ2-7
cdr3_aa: CASSFGADYEQYF
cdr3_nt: TGTGCCAGCAGTTTTGGGGCCGACTACGAGCAGTACTTC

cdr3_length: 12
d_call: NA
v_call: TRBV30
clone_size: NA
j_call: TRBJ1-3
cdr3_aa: CAWCNRMDTIYF
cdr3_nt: TGTGCCTGGTGTAATCGGATGGACACCATATATTTT

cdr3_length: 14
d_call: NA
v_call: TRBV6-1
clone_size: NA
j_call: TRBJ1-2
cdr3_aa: CASSEFAGDYGYTF
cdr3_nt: TGTGCCAGCAGTGAATTTGCGGGGGACTATGGCTACACCTTC

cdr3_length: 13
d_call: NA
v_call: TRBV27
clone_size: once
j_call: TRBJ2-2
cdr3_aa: CASSLSPGGWLFF
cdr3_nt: TGTGCCAGCAGTTTATCACCAGGCGGGTGGCTGTTTTTT

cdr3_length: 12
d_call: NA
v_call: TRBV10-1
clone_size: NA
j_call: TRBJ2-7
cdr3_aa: CASRAIRHEQYF
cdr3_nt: TGCGCCAGCAGGGCAATTAGGCACGAGCAGTACTTC